Presented here are 7 T cell receptor beta chains from one specimen sequenced in a study of T cell changes during pregnancy in multiple sclerosis (dated by TCRdb to 2018 to 2020). To prepare the library, the immunoSEQ multiplex PCR assay was applied. TCRdb carries this immuneACCESS record with in-frame sequences only. Its versions omit some clonotypes, under half of them owing to an unresolved V gene in the studies checked, with the rest unexplained. A total of 65,000 to 95,000 clones appear in this sample, more than 85% of them only once. The ten largest clones represent around 2.6% of the sample. Source: peripheral blood, taken after pregnancy. These receptors all stem from a female donor in good health, enrolled as a control in a pregnancy study.

The chain joins TRBV28 to TRBJ2-7, with TRBD2 as a possible D gene (7 bases). V was pared by 3 bases and J by 2 bases, with 11 bases between. The CDR3 extends over 14 amino acids. The germline CDR1 and CDR2 sequences are MDHEN and SYDVKM. The CDR3 DNA sequence: TGTGCCAGCAGTTTGGGGGGGCTACCCTACGAGCAGTACTTC. Residues: CASSLGGLPYEQYF.

This clone has a single count. The J gene is TRBJ1-2, the V gene TRBV6-4; TRBD1 might be the D (5 bases). The CDR3 is 14 residues long. CDR1 is MRHNA, CDR2 SNTAGT, per germline. The V end lost 3 bases, the J end lost 4 bases, and 12 bases lay between the germline ends. The CDR3 DNA sequence: TGTGCCAGCAGTGATACGGCAGGGATCTATGGCTACACCTTC. Translation gives CASSDTAGIYGYTF.

The CDR3 here is CASLRGGGNEQFF. The CDR3 bases are TGTGCCAGCCTGAGAGGGGGGGGAAATGAGCAGTTCTTC. The V and J genes are TRBV27 and TRBJ2-1, with D perhaps matching TRBD2 (7 bases). Germline lookup yields CDR1 MNHEY and CDR2 SMNVEV (reference sequence). The CDR3 runs to 13 residues. Trimming pared 8 bases from V and 7 bases from J, leaving 15 bases between.

The chain carries TRBV5-6 and TRBJ1-4; maybe TRBD1 (5 bases). The CDR3 length is 13 residues. Germline V CDR1 and CDR2: SGHDT, YYEEEE. Between the trimmed V and J ends, which lost 1 base and 8 bases, there was a span of 9 bases. This CDR3 is CASSLIQGEKLFF. The CDR3 bases are TGTGCCAGCAGCTTGATCCAGGGCGAAAAACTGTTTTTT.

The chain joins TRBV29-1 to TRBJ2-1; TRBD2 is a possible D gene (6 bases). With 8 bases removed from V and 1 base from J, the gap between germline ends came to 12 bases. The germline CDR1 and CDR2 sequences are SQVTM and ANQGSEA. The CDR3 consists of 13 residues. In nucleotides, the CDR3 is TGCAGCTTCATGGCGGGGTCCTACAATGAGCAGTTCTTC. This gives the protein CSFMAGSYNEQFF.

The V and J genes are TRBV30 and TRBJ2-7, with 14 bases matching TRBD2. V was clipped by 3 bases and J by 0 bases; unmatched bases: 4. This CDR3 has 16 amino acids. Per the germline V gene, CDR1 is GTSNPN and CDR2 is SVGIG (reference sequence). The CDR3 DNA reads TGTGCCTGGAGAAGGACTAGCGGGGGGAGCTCCTACGAGCAGTACTTC. It translates to CAWRRTSGGSSYEQYF.

This chain joins TRBV2 and TRBJ2-1, with 8 bases lining up with TRBD1. Losses at the gene ends were 3 bases for V and 5 bases for J; bases not matched to a gene: 6. Germline loops: CDR1 SNHLY, CDR2 FYNNEI. The CDR3 covers 15 residues. For the CDR3, the DNA is TGTGCCAGCAGTGAGGACAGGGTGGGCGACAATGAGCAGTTCTTC. As protein: CASSEDRVGDNEQFF.